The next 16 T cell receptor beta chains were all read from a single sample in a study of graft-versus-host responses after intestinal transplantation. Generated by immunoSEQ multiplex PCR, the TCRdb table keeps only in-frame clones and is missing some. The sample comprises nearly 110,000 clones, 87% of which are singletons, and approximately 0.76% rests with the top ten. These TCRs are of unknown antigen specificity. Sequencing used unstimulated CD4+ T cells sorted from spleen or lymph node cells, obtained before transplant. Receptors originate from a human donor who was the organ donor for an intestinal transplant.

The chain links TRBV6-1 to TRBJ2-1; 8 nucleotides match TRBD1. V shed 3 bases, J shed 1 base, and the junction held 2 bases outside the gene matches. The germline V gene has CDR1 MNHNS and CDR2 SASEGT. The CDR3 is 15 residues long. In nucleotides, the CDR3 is TGTGCCAGCAGTGAGGGGACAGGTTCCTACAATGAGCAGTTCTTC. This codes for CASSEGTGSYNEQFF.

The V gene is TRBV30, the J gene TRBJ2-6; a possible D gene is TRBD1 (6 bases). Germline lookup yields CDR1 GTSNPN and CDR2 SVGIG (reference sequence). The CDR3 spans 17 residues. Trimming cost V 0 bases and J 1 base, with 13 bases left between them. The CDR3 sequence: CAWSVDSRRSGANVLTF. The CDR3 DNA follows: TGTGCCTGGAGTGTGGACAGTCGAAGGTCTGGGGCCAACGTCCTGACTTTC. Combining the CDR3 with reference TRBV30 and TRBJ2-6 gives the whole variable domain SQTIHQWPATLVQPVGSPLSLECTVEGTSNPNLYWYRQAAGRGLQLLFYSVGIGQISSEVPQNLSASRPQDRQFILSSKKLLLSDSGFYLCAWSVDSRRSGANVLTFGAGSRLTVL.

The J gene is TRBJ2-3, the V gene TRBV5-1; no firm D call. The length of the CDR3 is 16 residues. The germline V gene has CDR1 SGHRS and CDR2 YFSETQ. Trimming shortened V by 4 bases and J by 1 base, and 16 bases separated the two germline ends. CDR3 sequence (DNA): TGCGCCAGCAGCCCTCCTCACACGTGGGGCACAGATACGCAGTATTTT. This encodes CASSPPHTWGTDTQYF.

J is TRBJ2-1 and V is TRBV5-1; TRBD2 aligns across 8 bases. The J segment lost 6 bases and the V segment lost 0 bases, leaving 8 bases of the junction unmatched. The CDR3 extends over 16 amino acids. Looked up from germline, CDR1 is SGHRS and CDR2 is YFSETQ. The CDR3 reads CASSLGGGTRGNEQFF. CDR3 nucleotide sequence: TGCGCCAGCAGCTTGGGGGGAGGGACTAGGGGCAATGAGCAGTTCTTC.

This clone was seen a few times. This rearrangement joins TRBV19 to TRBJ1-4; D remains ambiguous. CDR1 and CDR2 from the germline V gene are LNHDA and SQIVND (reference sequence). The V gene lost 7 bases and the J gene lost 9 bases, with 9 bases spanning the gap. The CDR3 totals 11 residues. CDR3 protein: CASTRNQKLFF. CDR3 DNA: TGTGCCAGTACCCGAAACCAAAAACTGTTTTTT.

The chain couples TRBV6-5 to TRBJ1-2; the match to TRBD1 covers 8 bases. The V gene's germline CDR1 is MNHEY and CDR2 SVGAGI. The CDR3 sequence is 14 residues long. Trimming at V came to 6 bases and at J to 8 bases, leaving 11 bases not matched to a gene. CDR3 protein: CASSSDRGGWGYTF. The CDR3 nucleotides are TGTGCCAGCAGCTCCGACAGGGGAGGATGGGGCTACACCTTC.

The CDR3 bases are TGTGCCAGCAGACCGACAGGTCACGGCACGTTGGCTTTCTTT. Translated, it gives CASRPTGHGTLAFF. The chain carries TRBV6-1 and TRBJ1-1; D may be TRBD1 (6 bases). The germline V and J ends were trimmed by 6 bases and 11 bases, with 22 bases remaining between them. From germline, CDR1 is MNHNS and CDR2 SASEGT. The CDR3 sequence is 14 residues long.

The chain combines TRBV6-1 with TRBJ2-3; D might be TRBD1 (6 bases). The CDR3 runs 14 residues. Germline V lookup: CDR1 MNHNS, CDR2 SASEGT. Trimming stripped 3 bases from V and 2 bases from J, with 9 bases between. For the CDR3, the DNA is TGTGCCAGCAGTGACAGGGGTCTCACAGATACGCAGTATTTT. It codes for CASSDRGLTDTQYF.

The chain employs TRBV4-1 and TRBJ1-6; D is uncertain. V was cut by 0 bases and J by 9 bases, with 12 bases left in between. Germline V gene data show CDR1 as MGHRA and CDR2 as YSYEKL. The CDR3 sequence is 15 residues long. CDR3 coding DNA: TGCGCCAGCAGCCAAGATAAGGAAGTCAGTTCACCCCTCCACTTT. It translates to CASSQDKEVSSPLHF.

The CDR3 sequence: CSVGGKEYQETQYF. The CDR3 nucleotides are TGCAGCGTTGGGGGGAAGGAGTACCAAGAGACCCAGTACTTC. The V call is TRBV29-1, the J call TRBJ2-5; D may correspond to TRBD1 or TRBD2 (5 bases each). Trimming pared 4 bases from V and 0 bases from J, leaving 12 bases between. CDR1 is SQVTM and CDR2 is ANQGSEA in the germline V gene. The length of the CDR3 is 14 residues. The whole variable domain, remainder taken from reference TRBV29-1 and TRBJ2-5, is SAVISQKPSRDICQRGTSLTIQCQVDSQVTMMFWYRQQPGQSLTLIATANQGSEATYESGFVIDKFPISRPNLTFSTLTVSNMSPEDSSIYLCSVGGKEYQETQYFGPGTRLLVL.

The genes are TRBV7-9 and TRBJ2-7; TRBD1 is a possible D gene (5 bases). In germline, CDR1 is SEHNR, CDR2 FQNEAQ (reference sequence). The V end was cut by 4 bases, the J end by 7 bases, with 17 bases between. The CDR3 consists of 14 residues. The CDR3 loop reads CASSSDGSGLEQYF. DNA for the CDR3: TGTGCCAGCAGCTCCGATGGGTCAGGGTTAGAGCAGTACTTC.

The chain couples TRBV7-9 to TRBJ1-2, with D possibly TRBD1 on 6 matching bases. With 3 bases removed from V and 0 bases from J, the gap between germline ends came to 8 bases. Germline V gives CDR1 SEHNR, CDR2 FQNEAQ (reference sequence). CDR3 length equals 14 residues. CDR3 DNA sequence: TGTGCCAGCAGCTTCAGGGGTGCTAACTATGGCTACACCTTC. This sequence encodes CASSFRGANYGYTF.

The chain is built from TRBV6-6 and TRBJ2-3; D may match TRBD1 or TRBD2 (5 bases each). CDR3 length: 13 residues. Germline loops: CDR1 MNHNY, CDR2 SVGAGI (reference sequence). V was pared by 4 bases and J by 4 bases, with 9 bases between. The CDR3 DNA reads TGTGCCAGCAGTTGGGGGATAGCAGATACGCAGTATTTT. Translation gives CASSWGIADTQYF.

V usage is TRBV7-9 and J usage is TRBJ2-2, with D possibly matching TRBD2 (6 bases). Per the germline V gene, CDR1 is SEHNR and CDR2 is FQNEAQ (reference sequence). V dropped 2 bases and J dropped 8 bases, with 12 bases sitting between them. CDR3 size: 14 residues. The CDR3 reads CASSLRGLAGELFF. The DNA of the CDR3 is TGTGCCAGCAGCTTAAGAGGGCTAGCGGGGGAGCTGTTTTTT.

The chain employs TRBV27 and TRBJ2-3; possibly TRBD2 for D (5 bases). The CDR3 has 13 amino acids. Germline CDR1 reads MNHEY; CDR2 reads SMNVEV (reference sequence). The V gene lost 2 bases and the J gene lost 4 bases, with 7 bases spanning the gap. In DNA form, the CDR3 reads TGTGCCAGCAGTTTAGGGAGATCAGATACGCAGTATTTT. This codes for CASSLGRSDTQYF.

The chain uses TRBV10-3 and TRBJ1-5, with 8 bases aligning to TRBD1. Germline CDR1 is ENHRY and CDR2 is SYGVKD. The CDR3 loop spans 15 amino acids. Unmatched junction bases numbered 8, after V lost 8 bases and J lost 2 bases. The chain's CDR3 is CAISMDRAGNQPQHF. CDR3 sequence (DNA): TGTGCCATCTCAATGGACAGGGCTGGCAATCAGCCCCAGCATTTT.